This T cell receptor (beta chain) was sequenced during a study of blood T cell repertoires in COVID-19. Across the study: T cells, B-cell-depleted T cells, or PBMCs provided the cDNA or gDNA that served as material.

The CDR3 contains 13 residues. Germline assignment: CDR1 MDHEN and CDR2 SYDVKM. V was trimmed by 3 bases and J by 9 bases, leaving 14 bases between them. Study processing details: Estimation of nucleated cell counts was performed using reference gene primer amplification. Method: immunoSEQ multiplex PCR; TCRdb's copy keeps in-frame clones and lacks some. D and trimming were read from the DNA, whereas the V and J calls and clone size are those reported in that table. Of fewer than 40,000 clones listed, 90% to 95% are singletons. The chain uses TRBV28 and TRBJ1-2; TRBD1 is a possible D gene (6 bases). The source of this sequence is a human donor with active COVID-19. The donor label of this sample is uncertain. The specimen sequenced was peripheral blood. The CDR3 DNA follows: TGTGCCAGCAGTTTCCAGACAGGTCGGAGCTACACCTTC. Amino acids: CASSFQTGRSYTF.